This T cell receptor (beta chain) was sequenced for a study of OX40 agonist ivuxolimab in advanced cancers. Study overall: Eligibility admitted prior anti-PD-1, anti-PD-L1 or anti-CTLA-4 therapy; about 42% had some. Study-wide points: Doses of 0.1 to 3.0 mg/kg were accompanied by clonal expansion of CD4+ and CD8+ blood T cells by week 6.

In regard to this clone: The antigen remains unidentified.

Blood sampling took place at baseline, cycle 4 day 1, and cycle 7 day 1. Losses at the gene ends were 2 bases for V and 0 bases for J; bases not matched to a gene: 5. Per germline, CDR1 SGHRS and CDR2 YFSETQ. The CDR3 contains 17 residues. TCRdb's copy holds only in-frame clones and misses some; the assay was immunoSEQ multiplex PCR. The repertoire holds tens of thousands of clones, with 81% as singletons. The sample was CD4+ or CD8+ T cells sorted from blood, taken in a trial of the OX40 agonist ivuxolimab. This chain connects TRBV5-1 to TRBJ2-3; 11 bases agree with TRBD2. The source is an adult with an advanced solid tumor such as melanoma, head and neck, liver or kidney cancer. CDR3 loop: CASSFLAGGASTDTQYF. CDR3 sequence (DNA): TGCGCCAGCAGCTTTCTAGCGGGGGGCGCAAGCACAGATACGCAGTATTTT. Combining the CDR3 with reference TRBV5-1 and TRBJ2-3 gives the whole variable domain KAGVTQTPRYLIKTRGQQVTLSCSPISGHRSVSWYQQTPGQGLQFLFEYFSETQRNKGNFPGRFSGRQFSNSRSEMNVSTLELGDSALYLCASSFLAGGASTDTQYFGPGTRLTVL.